These 13 T cell receptor beta chains were all obtained from the same sample, sequenced in a study of blood T cells in healthy people across ages. A J-beta primer mix and a sample-barcoded 5' primer were used in a second PCR of roughly 6 to 12 cycles. MiXCR was run by TCRdb on the 5' RACE reads, yielding one entry per CDR3 protein. The top ten clones hold approximately 19% of a sample with about 1,000,000 distinct CDR3 sequences, over 35% of them seen once. The material sequenced was blood. All receptors come from an older woman in good health.

V usage is TRBV20-1 and J usage is TRBJ2-1; 13 nucleotides agree with TRBD2. This CDR3 is 13 amino acids long. Germline CDR1 DFQATT, CDR2 SNEGSKA (reference sequence). V shed 5 bases, J shed 8 bases, and the junction held 3 bases outside the gene matches. The CDR3 DNA reads as TGCAGTGCTGGACTAGCGGGAGCATATGAGCAGTTCTTC. Protein product: CSAGLAGAYEQFF.

This clonotype was observed a few times. The gene calls are TRBV20-1 and TRBJ1-5, with a tentative D call TRBD1 (5 bases). Trimming took off 6 bases at V and 5 bases at J, with 23 bases between the two ends. The CDR3 totals 16 residues. Germline CDR1 DFQATT, CDR2 SNEGSKA (reference sequence). The CDR3 DNA reads as TGCAGTGCCACCCGATCGGGGGGGTCTGGTTATCAGCCCCAGCATTTT. Translation gives CSATRSGGSGYQPQHF.

J is TRBJ2-3 and V is TRBV9; D call uncertain. From germline, CDR1 is SGDLS and CDR2 YYNGEE. Trimming left V 4 bases short and J 2 bases short, with 14 bases between. The CDR3 contains 15 residues. The CDR3 sequence: CASSLDPTATDTQYF. In DNA, the CDR3 is TGTGCCAGCAGCCTAGACCCTACCGCCACAGATACGCAGTATTTT.

The chain employs TRBV27 and TRBJ2-1, with a tentative D call TRBD1 (5 bases). CDR1 is MNHEY, CDR2 SMNVEV, per germline (reference sequence). The V and J ends lost 3 bases and 12 bases respectively, with 12 bases between them. The CDR3 runs to 12 residues. The CDR3 bases are TGTGCCAGCAGTTTTACAGGAGAAGGGCAGTTCTTC. It encodes CASSFTGEGQFF.

This clonotype has a handful of counts. The V call is TRBV10-3, the J call TRBJ2-3; D uncertain. The CDR3 is 14 amino acids. Trimming removed 7 bases at V and 5 bases at J, with 16 bases between. CDR1 and CDR2 from the germline V gene are ENHRY and SYGVKD. Here the CDR3 DNA reads TGTGCCATCACCGCAGACCGTATTCAAGATACGCAGTATTTT. The encoded protein is CAITADRIQDTQYF.

The V call is TRBV18, the J call TRBJ2-1; 10 positions agree with TRBD2. The CDR3 covers 18 residues. V dropped 0 bases and J dropped 3; count of bases not matched to a gene: 8. Germline V gene lookup returns CDR1 KGHSH and CDR2 LQKENI. The CDR3 loop is CASSPPGIAGGIYNEQFF. The DNA of the CDR3 is TGTGCCAGCTCACCACCGGGGATAGCGGGAGGAATCTACAATGAGCAGTTCTTC.

The CDR3 here is CSASDPGRNQPQHF. The CDR3 DNA follows: TGCAGTGCTAGTGATCCAGGACGTAATCAGCCCCAGCATTTT. J is TRBJ1-5 and V is TRBV20-1; D is unclear. The CDR3 loop spans 14 amino acids. V was cut by 3 bases and J by 4 bases, with 13 bases left in between. CDR1 DFQATT and CDR2 SNEGSKA come from the germline V gene (reference sequence).

The chain recombines TRBV10-2 with TRBJ2-7; D may be TRBD2 (5 bases). The ends were cut back, 6 bases at V and 4 bases at J, with 19 bases in the middle. In germline, CDR1 is WSHSY, CDR2 SAAADI. This CDR3 has 15 residues. CDR3 in amino acids: CASSPIEGDPYEQYF. DNA for the CDR3: TGCGCCAGCAGCCCTATCGAGGGAGACCCGTACGAGCAGTACTTC.

This clonotype was detected only a few times. V and J are TRBV9 and TRBJ1-1; weak D call: TRBD1 (5 bases). The germline CDR1 and CDR2 sequences are SGDLS and YYNGEE. Trimming took 2 bases from V and 5 from J, leaving 10 bases between them. This CDR3 region has 13 residues. CDR3 protein: CASSVEGDTEAFF. CDR3 DNA: TGTGCCAGCAGCGTCGAAGGGGATACTGAAGCTTTCTTT. Together with reference TRBV9 and TRBJ1-1, the CDR3 gives the full variable domain: DSGVTQTPKHLITATGQRVTLRCSPRSGDLSVYWYQQSLDQGLQFLIQYYNGEERAKGNILERFSAQQFPDLHSELNLSSLELGDSALYFCASSVEGDTEAFFGQGTRLTVV.

The rearrangement links TRBV5-1 to TRBJ1-2, with D possibly being TRBD1 (6 bases). The germline gives CDR1 SGHRS, CDR2 YFSETQ. V lost 0 bases to trimming and J lost 8 bases, with 17 bases between them. This CDR3 has 15 amino acids. The CDR3 loop reads CASSLEMTGAGGYTF. CDR3 DNA sequence: TGCGCCAGCAGCTTGGAAATGACGGGGGCTGGAGGCTACACCTTC.

This clonotype has ten or more counts. The rearrangement joins TRBV4-2 to TRBJ2-5; D is perhaps TRBD1 or TRBD2 (5 bases each). Trimming pared 0 bases from V and 3 bases from J, leaving 14 bases between. CDR3 size: 16 residues. Germline CDR1 LGHNA, CDR2 YNFKEQ. The CDR3 DNA reads as TGTGCCAGCAGCCAAGATAATGGGCAGGGAGAAGAGACCCAGTACTTC. As protein: CASSQDNGQGEETQYF.

The rearrangement links TRBV28 to TRBJ2-1; TRBD2 agrees at 9 bases. From germline, CDR1 is MDHEN and CDR2 SYDVKM. There are 15 residues in the CDR3. V lost 4 bases to trimming and J lost 7 bases; unmatched junction nucleotides: 8. CDR3 in DNA: TGTGCCAGCAGTTGGATTAGCGGGAGTACGAATGAGCAGTTCTTC. Protein: CASSWISGSTNEQFF.

The rearrangement joins TRBV20-1 to TRBJ2-7; a possible D gene is TRBD2 (6 bases). The V end lost 0 bases, the J end lost 2 bases, and 14 bases lay between the germline ends. The germline V gene has CDR1 DFQATT and CDR2 SNEGSKA (reference sequence). CDR3 length: 15 amino acids. The DNA for the CDR3 is TGCAGTGCTAGAGACCCGAGGCGGGACCCCTACGAGCAGTACTTC. As protein: CSARDPRRDPYEQYF.